Listed below are T cell receptor beta chains from one sample, sequenced in a study of patients and donors after allogeneic stem cell transplantation. MiXCR, applied by TCRdb to the RT-PCR reads, yields one record per CDR3 protein. The sample has approximately 220,000 distinct CDR3 sequences, over 30% seen once. The specimen sequenced was blood, either unsorted or a sorted T cell fraction (not recorded which). The receptors derive from a human donor who was either an allogeneic HSCT recipient or a stem cell or donor lymphocyte infusion donor (not recorded which). It is not recorded whose cells these are; they may come from a transplant donor. The conserved cysteine and the conserved F or W are not part of the CDR3 here.

CDR3 protein: SARDEQASSYEQY
V gene: TRBV20-1
J gene: TRBJ2-7

CDR3 protein: ASKSLGDQPQH
V gene: TRBV6-6
J gene: TRBJ1-5

CDR3 protein: ASSYNRNYGYT
V gene: TRBV6-6
J gene: TRBJ1-2

CDR3 protein: ASSRRGVSSTDTQY
V gene: TRBV28
J gene: TRBJ2-3

CDR3 protein: SAGRPNEKLF
V gene: TRBV20-1
J gene: TRBJ1-4

CDR3 protein: ASSPPNRVYVGYT
V gene: TRBV18
J gene: TRBJ1-2

CDR3 protein: AIARSLNQPQH
V gene: TRBV10-3
J gene: TRBJ1-5

CDR3 protein: ASSLLQEYGYT
V gene: TRBV5-1
J gene: TRBJ1-2

CDR3 protein: SASGEYDTEAF
V gene: TRBV20-1
J gene: TRBJ1-1

CDR3 protein: ASSPKRGINGYT
V gene: TRBV12-3/TRBV12-4
J gene: TRBJ1-2

CDR3 protein: ASSQEWGDRLTGELF
V gene: TRBV4-3
J gene: TRBJ2-2

CDR3 protein: SVGRGYGYT
V gene: TRBV29-1
J gene: TRBJ1-2

CDR3 protein: ASSPGRYNSPLH
V gene: TRBV9
J gene: TRBJ1-6

CDR3 protein: SAREFNNQPQH
V gene: TRBV20-1
J gene: TRBJ1-5

CDR3 protein: ASSPSGVTDTQY
V gene: TRBV14
J gene: TRBJ2-3

CDR3 protein: ASSFGQGGNTEAF
V gene: TRBV27
J gene: TRBJ1-1

CDR3 protein: ASSPQDTEAF
V gene: TRBV7-9
J gene: TRBJ1-1

CDR3 protein: ASESFGTEAF
V gene: TRBV2
J gene: TRBJ1-1

CDR3 protein: ASSPTGGQPRH
V gene: TRBV18
J gene: TRBJ1-5

CDR3 protein: ASSLARGRGTEAF
V gene: TRBV7-9
J gene: TRBJ1-1

CDR3 protein: ASSPPWEGLEAF
V gene: TRBV7-9
J gene: TRBJ1-1

CDR3 protein: SVTPGNTGELF
V gene: TRBV29-1
J gene: TRBJ2-2

CDR3 protein: AIADRGPDNSPLH
V gene: TRBV10-3
J gene: TRBJ1-6

CDR3 protein: ASSLGVAF
V gene: TRBV12-3/TRBV12-4
J gene: TRBJ1-1

CDR3 protein: SAPRRGPNYGYT
V gene: TRBV20-1
J gene: TRBJ1-2

CDR3 protein: ASSEAYRGHNEQF
V gene: TRBV2
J gene: TRBJ2-1

CDR3 protein: ASSPGVTGERWDYGYT
V gene: TRBV4-2
J gene: TRBJ1-2

CDR3 protein: ASRWTWNTEAF
V gene: TRBV12-3/TRBV12-4
J gene: TRBJ1-1

CDR3 protein: ASSQESRLWKDRDYEQY
V gene: TRBV4-3
J gene: TRBJ2-7

CDR3 protein: ATSPRVSYNSPLH
V gene: TRBV15
J gene: TRBJ1-6

CDR3 protein: ASSLDRLRGYT
V gene: TRBV3-1
J gene: TRBJ1-2

CDR3 protein: ASSPHRGADSNQPQH
V gene: TRBV12-3/TRBV12-4
J gene: TRBJ1-5

CDR3 protein: ASSSTSGGAAEQF
V gene: TRBV3-1
J gene: TRBJ2-1

CDR3 protein: ASGPQRADYNEQF
V gene: TRBV10-2
J gene: TRBJ2-1

CDR3 protein: ASSQFGSNSPLH
V gene: TRBV4-1
J gene: TRBJ1-6

CDR3 protein: ASSPTPTVGPLYGYT
V gene: TRBV5-5
J gene: TRBJ1-2

CDR3 protein: ASQAGPSGNTIY
V gene: TRBV2
J gene: TRBJ1-3

CDR3 protein: ASSSISGGEAF
V gene: TRBV7-9
J gene: TRBJ1-1

CDR3 protein: ASSDTINQPQH
V gene: TRBV9
J gene: TRBJ1-5

CDR3 protein: ASSSGQGNYGYT
V gene: TRBV7-9
J gene: TRBJ1-2